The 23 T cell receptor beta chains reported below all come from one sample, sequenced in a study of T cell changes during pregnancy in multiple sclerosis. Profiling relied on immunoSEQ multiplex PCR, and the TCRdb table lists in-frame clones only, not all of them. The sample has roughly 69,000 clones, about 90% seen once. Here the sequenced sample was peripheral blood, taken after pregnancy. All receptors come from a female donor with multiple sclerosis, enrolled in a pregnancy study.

The CDR3: CAISEERTSGYEQYF. In DNA form, the CDR3 reads TGTGCCATCAGTGAGGAACGGACTAGCGGCTACGAGCAGTACTTC. This chain joins TRBV10-3 and TRBJ2-7, with 10 bases matching TRBD2. The trim removed 2 bases at V and 3 bases at J, leaving 4 bases unmatched. CDR1 is ENHRY and CDR2 is SYGVKD in the germline V gene. The CDR3 sequence is 15 residues long.

CDR3 DNA sequence: TGTGCCAGCAGCTTGAGACAGGGGCTGACAGATACGCAGTATTTT. This encodes CASSLRQGLTDTQYF. This chain links TRBV5-5 with TRBJ2-3; 8 positions agree with TRBD1. This CDR3 is 15 amino acids long. V lost 1 base to trimming and J lost 3 bases; unmatched junction nucleotides: 4. Germline CDR1 is SGHKS and CDR2 is YYEKEE (reference sequence).

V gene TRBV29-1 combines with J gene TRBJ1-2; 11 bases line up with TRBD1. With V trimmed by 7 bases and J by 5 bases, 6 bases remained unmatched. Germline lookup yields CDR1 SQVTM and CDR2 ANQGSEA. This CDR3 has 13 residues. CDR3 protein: CSGGTGGPYGYTF. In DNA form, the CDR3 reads TGCAGCGGTGGGACAGGGGGACCTTATGGCTACACCTTC.

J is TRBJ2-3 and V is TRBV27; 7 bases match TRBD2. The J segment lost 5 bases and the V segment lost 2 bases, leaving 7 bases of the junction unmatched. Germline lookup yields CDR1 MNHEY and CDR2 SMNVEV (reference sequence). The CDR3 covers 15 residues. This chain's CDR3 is CASSLGGGFKDTQYF. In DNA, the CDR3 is TGTGCCAGCAGTTTAGGGGGAGGGTTCAAAGATACGCAGTATTTT.

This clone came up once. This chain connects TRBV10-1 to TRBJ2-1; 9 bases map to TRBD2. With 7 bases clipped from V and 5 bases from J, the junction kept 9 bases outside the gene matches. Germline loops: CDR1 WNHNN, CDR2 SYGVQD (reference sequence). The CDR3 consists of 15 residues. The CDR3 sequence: CASTGSGRTDNEQFF. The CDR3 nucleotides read TGCGCCAGCACCGGAAGCGGGAGGACCGACAATGAGCAGTTCTTC.

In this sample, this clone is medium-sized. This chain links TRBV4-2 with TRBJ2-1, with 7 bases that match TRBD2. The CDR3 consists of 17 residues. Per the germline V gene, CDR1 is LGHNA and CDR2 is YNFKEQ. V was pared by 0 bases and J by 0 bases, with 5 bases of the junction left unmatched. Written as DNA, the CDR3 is TGTGCCAGCAGCCAAGAAGCTAGCGGCAGCTCCTACAATGAGCAGTTCTTC. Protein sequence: CASSQEASGSSYNEQFF.

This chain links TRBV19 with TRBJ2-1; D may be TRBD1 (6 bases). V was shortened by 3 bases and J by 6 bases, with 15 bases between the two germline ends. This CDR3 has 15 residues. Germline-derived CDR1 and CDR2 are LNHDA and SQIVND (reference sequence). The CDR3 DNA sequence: TGTGCCAGTAGTATCCAGGCAATAGGGGGCAATGAGCAGTTCTTC. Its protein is CASSIQAIGGNEQFF. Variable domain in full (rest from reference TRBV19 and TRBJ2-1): DGGITQSPKYLFRKEGQNVTLSCEQNLNHDAMYWYRQDPGQGLRLIYYSQIVNDFQKGDIAEGYSVSREKKESFPLTVTSAQKNPTAFYLCASSIQAIGGNEQFFGPGTRLTVL.

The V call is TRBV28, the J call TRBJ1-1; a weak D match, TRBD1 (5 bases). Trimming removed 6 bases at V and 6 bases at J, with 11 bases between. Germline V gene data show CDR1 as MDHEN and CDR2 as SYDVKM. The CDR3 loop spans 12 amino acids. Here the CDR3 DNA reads TGTGCCAGCAGGCCAGGGTGGGCTGAAGCTTTCTTT. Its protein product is CASRPGWAEAFF.

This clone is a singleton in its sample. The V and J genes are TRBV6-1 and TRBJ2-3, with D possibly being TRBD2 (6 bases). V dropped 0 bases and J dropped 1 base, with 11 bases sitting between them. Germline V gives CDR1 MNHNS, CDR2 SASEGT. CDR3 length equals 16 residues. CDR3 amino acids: CASSEAVGGGTDTQYF. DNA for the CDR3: TGTGCCAGCAGTGAAGCGGTGGGCGGGGGCACAGATACGCAGTATTTT.

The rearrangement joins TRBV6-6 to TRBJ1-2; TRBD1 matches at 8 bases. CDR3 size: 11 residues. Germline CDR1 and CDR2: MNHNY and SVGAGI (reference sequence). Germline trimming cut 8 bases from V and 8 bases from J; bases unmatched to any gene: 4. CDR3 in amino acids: CASLRGRGYTF. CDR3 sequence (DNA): TGTGCCAGCCTCAGGGGGCGCGGCTACACCTTC.

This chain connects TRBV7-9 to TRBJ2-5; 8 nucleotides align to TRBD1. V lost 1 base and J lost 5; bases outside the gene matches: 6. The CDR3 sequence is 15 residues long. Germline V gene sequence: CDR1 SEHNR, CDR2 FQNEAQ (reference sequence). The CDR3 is CASSLERTGWETQYF. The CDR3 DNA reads TGTGCCAGCAGCTTAGAGAGGACAGGGTGGGAGACCCAGTACTTC.

The CDR3 DNA reads TGTGCCTGGAGTGTACTAGCGGTCTTCTACAATGAGCAGTTCTTC. It yields the protein CAWSVLAVFYNEQFF. The rearrangement links TRBV30 to TRBJ2-1; 8 bases are shared with TRBD2. This CDR3 has 15 residues. V shed 0 bases, J shed 3 bases, and the junction held 4 bases outside the gene matches. Germline CDR1 is GTSNPN and CDR2 is SVGIG (reference sequence). Looking up the rest from reference TRBV30 and TRBJ2-1 gives the full variable domain: SQTIHQWPATLVQPVGSPLSLECTVEGTSNPNLYWYRQAAGRGLQLLFYSVGIGQISSEVPQNLSASRPQDRQFILSSKKLLLSDSGFYLCAWSVLAVFYNEQFFGPGTRLTVL.

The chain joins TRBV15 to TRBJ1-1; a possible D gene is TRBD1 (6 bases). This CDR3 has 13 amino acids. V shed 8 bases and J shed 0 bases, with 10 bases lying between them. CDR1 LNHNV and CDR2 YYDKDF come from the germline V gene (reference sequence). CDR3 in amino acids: CATRQAMNTEAFF. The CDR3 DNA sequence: TGTGCCACCCGACAGGCCATGAACACTGAAGCTTTCTTT.

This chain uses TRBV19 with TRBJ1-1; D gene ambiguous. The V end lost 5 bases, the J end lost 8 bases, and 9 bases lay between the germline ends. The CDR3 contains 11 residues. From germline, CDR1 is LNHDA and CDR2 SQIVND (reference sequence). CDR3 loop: CASSVRREAFF. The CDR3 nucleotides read TGTGCCAGTAGTGTCAGGAGGGAAGCTTTCTTT.

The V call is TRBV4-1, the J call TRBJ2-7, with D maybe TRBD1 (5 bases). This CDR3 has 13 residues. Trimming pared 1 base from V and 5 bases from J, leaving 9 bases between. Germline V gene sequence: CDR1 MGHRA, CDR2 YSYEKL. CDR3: CASSQVRGHEQYF. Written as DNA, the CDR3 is TGCGCCAGCAGCCAAGTTAGGGGCCACGAGCAGTACTTC.

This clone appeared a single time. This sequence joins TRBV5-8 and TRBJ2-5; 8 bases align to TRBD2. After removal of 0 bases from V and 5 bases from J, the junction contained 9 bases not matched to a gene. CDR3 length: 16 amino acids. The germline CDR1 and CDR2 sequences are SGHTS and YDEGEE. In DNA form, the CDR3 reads TGTGCCAGCAGCTTGGGTCGGACTAGCAATTCTGAGACCCAGTACTTC. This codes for CASSLGRTSNSETQYF.

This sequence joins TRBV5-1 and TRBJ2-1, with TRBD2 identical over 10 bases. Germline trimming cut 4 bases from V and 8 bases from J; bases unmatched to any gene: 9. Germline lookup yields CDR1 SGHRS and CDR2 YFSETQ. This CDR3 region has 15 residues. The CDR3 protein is CASSLRTSGSHEQFF. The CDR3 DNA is TGCGCCAGCAGCCTTAGGACTAGCGGCAGCCATGAGCAGTTCTTC. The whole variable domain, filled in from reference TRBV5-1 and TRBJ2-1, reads KAGVTQTPRYLIKTRGQQVTLSCSPISGHRSVSWYQQTPGQGLQFLFEYFSETQRNKGNFPGRFSGRQFSNSRSEMNVSTLELGDSALYLCASSLRTSGSHEQFFGPGTRLTVL.

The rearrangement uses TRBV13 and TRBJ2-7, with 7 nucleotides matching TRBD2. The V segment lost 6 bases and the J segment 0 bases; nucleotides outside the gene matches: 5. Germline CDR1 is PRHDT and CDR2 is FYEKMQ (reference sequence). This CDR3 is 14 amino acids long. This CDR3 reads CASRGGVDSYEQYF. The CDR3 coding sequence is TGTGCCAGCAGGGGAGGGGTAGACTCCTACGAGCAGTACTTC.

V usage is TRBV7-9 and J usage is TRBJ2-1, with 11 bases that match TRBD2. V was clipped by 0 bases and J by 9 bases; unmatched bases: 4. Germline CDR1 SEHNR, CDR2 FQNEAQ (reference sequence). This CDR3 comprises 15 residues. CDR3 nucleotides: TGTGCCAGCAGCTTAGCTAGCGGGAGGGCCCTTGAGCAGTTCTTC. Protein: CASSLASGRALEQFF.

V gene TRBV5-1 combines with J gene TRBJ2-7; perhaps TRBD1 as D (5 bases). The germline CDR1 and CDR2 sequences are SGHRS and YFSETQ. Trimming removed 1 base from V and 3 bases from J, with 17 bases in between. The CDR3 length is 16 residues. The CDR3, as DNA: TGCGCCAGCAGCTTGACTCAGGGTCCCTCCTACTACGAGCAGTACTTC. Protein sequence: CASSLTQGPSYYEQYF.

CDR3: CASSQDLIREVETEAFF. CDR3 coding DNA: TGCGCCAGCAGCCAAGATCTTATTCGGGAAGTAGAAACTGAAGCTTTCTTT. This chain connects TRBV4-3 to TRBJ1-1; D unresolved. This CDR3 is built from 17 residues. Per germline, CDR1 LGHNA and CDR2 YSLEER. V gave up 0 bases and J gave up 5 bases, with 19 bases separating them.

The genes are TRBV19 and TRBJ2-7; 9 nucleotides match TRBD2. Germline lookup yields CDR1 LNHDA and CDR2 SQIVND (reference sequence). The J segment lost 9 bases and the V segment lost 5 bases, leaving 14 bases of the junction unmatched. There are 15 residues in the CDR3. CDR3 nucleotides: TGTGCCAGTAGTCCAGGGGGACTAGCTTCGGCCGGGCAGTACTTC. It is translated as CASSPGGLASAGQYF.

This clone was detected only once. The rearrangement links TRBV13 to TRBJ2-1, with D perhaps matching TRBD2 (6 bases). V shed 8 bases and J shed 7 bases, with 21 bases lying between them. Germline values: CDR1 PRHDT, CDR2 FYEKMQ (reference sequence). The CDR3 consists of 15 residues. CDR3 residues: CASRENLMGGNEQFF. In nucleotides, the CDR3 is TGTGCCAGCCGGGAAAACCTCATGGGGGGAAATGAGCAGTTCTTC. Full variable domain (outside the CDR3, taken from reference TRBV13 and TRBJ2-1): AAGVIQSPRHLIKEKRETATLKCYPIPRHDTVYWYQQGPGQDPQFLISFYEKMQSDKGSIPDRFSAQQFSDYHSELNMSSLELGDSALYFCASRENLMGGNEQFFGPGTRLTVL.